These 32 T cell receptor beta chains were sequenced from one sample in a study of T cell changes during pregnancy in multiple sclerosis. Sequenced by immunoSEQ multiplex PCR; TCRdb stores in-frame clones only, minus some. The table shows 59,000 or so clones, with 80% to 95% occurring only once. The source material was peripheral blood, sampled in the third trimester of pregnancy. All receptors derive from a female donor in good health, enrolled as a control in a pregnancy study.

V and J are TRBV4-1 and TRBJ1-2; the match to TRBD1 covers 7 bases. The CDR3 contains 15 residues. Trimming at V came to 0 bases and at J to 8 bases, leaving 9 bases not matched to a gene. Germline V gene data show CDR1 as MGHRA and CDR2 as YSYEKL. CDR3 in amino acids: CASSQDYWTGGGYTF. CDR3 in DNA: TGCGCCAGCAGCCAAGATTATTGGACAGGCGGAGGCTACACCTTC.

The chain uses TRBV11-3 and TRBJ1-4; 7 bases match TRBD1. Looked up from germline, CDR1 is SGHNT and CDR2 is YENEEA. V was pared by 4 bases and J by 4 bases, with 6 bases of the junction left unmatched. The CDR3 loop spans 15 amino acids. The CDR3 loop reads CASSSGGQINEKLFF. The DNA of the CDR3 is TGTGCCAGCAGCTCAGGGGGACAGATTAATGAAAAACTGTTTTTT.

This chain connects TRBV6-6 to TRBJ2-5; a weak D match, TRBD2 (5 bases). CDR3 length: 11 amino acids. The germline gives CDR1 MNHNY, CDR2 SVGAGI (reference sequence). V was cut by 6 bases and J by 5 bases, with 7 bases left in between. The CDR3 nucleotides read TGTGCCAGCAGCGAGCGGGAGACCCAGTACTTC. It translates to CASSERETQYF.

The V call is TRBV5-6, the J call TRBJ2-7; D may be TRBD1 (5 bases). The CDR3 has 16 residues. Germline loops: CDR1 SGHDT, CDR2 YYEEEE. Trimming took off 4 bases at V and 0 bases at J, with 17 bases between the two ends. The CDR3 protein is CASSTTGSSPSYEQYF. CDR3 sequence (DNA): TGTGCCAGCAGCACCACAGGTTCCTCCCCCTCCTACGAGCAGTACTTC.

The CDR3 sequence is CASSVEWASYEQYF. The CDR3 bases are TGTGCCAGCAGCGTAGAATGGGCTTCCTACGAGCAGTACTTC. This rearrangement joins TRBV9 to TRBJ2-7; D is unresolved. The V and J ends lost 0 bases and 1 base respectively, with 8 bases between them. This CDR3 contains 14 residues. Germline V CDR1 and CDR2: SGDLS, YYNGEE.

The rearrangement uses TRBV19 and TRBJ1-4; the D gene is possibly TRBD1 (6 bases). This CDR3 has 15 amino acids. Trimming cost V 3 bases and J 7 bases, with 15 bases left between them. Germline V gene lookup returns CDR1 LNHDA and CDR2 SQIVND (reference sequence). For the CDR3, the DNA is TGTGCCAGTAGTATTGGGGGGGCGTCGGGTGAAAAACTGTTTTTT. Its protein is CASSIGGASGEKLFF. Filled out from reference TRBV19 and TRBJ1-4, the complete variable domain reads DGGITQSPKYLFRKEGQNVTLSCEQNLNHDAMYWYRQDPGQGLRLIYYSQIVNDFQKGDIAEGYSVSREKKESFPLTVTSAQKNPTAFYLCASSIGGASGEKLFFGSGTQLSVL.

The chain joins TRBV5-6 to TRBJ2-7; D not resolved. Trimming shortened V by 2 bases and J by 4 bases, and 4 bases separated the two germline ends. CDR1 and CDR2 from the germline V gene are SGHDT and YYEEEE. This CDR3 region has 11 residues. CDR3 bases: TGTGCCAGCAGCTTCTTATACGAGCAGTACTTC. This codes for CASSFLYEQYF. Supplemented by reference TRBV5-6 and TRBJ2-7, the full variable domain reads DAGVTQSPTHLIKTRGQQVTLRCSPKSGHDTVSWYQQALGQGPQFIFQYYEEEERQRGNFPDRFSGHQFPNYSSELNVNALLLGDSALYLCASSFLYEQYFGPGTRLTVT.

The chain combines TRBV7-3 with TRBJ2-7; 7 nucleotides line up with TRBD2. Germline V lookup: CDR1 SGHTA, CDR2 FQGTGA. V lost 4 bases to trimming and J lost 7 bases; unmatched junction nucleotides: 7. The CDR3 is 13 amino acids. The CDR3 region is CASSSDSGGEQYF. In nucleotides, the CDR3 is TGTGCCAGCAGCTCCGACTCCGGGGGGGAGCAGTACTTC.

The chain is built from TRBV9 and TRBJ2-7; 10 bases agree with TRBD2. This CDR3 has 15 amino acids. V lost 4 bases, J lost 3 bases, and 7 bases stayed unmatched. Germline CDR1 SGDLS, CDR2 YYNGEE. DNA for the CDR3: TGTGCCAGCAGCTTAGATGGACTAGCGGTCTACGAGCAGTACTTC. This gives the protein CASSLDGLAVYEQYF.

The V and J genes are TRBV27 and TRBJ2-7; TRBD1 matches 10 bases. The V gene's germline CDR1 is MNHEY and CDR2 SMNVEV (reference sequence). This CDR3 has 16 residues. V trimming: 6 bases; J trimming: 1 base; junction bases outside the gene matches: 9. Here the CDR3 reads CASRWGRTGGSYEQYF. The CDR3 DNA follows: TGTGCCAGCAGGTGGGGTCGGACAGGGGGGTCCTACGAGCAGTACTTC.

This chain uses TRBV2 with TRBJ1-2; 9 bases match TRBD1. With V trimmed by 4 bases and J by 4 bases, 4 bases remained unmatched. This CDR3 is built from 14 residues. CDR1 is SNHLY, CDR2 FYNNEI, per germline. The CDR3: CASSGTGGVYGYTF. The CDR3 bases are TGTGCCAGCAGTGGTACAGGGGGCGTCTATGGCTACACCTTC. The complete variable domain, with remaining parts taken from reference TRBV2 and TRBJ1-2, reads EPEVTQTPSHQVTQMGQEVILRCVPISNHLYFYWYRQILGQKVEFLVSFYNNEISEKSEIFDDQFSVERPDGSNFTLKIRSTKLEDSAMYFCASSGTGGVYGYTFGSGTRLTVV.

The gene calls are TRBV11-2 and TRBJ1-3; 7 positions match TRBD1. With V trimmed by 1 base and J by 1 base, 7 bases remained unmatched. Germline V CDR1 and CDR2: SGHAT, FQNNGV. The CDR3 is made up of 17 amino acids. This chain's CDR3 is CASSLAWDRFSGNTIYF. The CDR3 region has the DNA TGTGCCAGCAGCTTAGCTTGGGACAGATTTTCTGGAAACACCATATATTTT.

The CDR3 here is CASSEGRRTAYNSPLHF. The CDR3 nucleotides read TGTGCCAGCAGTGAAGGCCGACGGACAGCATATAATTCACCCCTCCACTTT. The J gene is TRBJ1-6, the V gene TRBV6-1, with a weak D call TRBD1 (6 bases). Trimming removed 1 base from V and 4 bases from J, with 14 bases in between. Germline assignment: CDR1 MNHNS and CDR2 SASEGT. The CDR3 runs to 17 residues.

The CDR3 sequence: CASGSYRANYEQYF. CDR3 DNA sequence: TGTGCTAGTGGTTCTTACAGGGCCAACTACGAGCAGTACTTC. V and J are TRBV12-5 and TRBJ2-7; the D gene is possibly TRBD1 (6 bases). Germline assignment: CDR1 LGHNT and CDR2 FRNRAP. The CDR3 sequence is 14 residues long. Trimming shortened V by 4 bases and J by 3 bases, and 13 bases separated the two germline ends.

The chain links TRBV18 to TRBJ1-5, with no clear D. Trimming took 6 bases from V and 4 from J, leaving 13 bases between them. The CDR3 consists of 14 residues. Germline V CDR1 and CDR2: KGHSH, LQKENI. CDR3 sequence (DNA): TGTGCCAGCTCCCTTACTAGAGGAAATCAGCCCCAGCATTTT. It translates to CASSLTRGNQPQHF.

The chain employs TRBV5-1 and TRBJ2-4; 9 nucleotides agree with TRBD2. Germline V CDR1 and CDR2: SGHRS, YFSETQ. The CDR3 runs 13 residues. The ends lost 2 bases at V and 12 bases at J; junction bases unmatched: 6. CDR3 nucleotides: TGCGCCAGCAGCTTAGGCCAGCGGGAGGCTCAGTACTTC. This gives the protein CASSLGQREAQYF. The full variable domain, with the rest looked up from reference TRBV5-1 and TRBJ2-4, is KAGVTQTPRYLIKTRGQQVTLSCSPISGHRSVSWYQQTPGQGLQFLFEYFSETQRNKGNFPGRFSGRQFSNSRSEMNVSTLELGDSALYLCASSLGQREAQYFGAGTRLSVL.

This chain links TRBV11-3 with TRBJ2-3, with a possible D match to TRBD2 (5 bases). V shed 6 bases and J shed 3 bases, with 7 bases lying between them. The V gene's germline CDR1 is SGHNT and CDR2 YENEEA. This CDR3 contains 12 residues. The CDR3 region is CASRRGTDTQYF. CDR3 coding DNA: TGTGCCAGCAGAAGAGGGACAGATACGCAGTATTTT.

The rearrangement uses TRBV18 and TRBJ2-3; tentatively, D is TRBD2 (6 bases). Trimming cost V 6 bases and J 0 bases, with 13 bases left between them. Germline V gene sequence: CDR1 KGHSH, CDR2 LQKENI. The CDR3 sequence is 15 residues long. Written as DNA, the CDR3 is TGTGCCAGCTCCCTCCTAGCGACTAGCACAGATACGCAGTATTTT. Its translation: CASSLLATSTDTQYF.

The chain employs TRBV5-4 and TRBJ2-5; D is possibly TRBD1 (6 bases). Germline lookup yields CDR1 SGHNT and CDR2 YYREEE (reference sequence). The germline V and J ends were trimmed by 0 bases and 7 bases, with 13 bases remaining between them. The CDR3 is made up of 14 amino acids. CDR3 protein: CASSLGDRLGTQYF. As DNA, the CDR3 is TGTGCCAGCAGCTTGGGTGACAGGTTGGGGACCCAGTACTTC.

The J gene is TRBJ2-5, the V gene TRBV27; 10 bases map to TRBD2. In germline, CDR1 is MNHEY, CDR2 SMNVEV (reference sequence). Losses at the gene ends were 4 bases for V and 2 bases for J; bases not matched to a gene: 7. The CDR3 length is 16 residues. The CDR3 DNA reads TGTGCCAGCAGTTCCCTCCAACTAGCGGGGCAAGAGACCCAGTACTTC. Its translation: CASSSLQLAGQETQYF.

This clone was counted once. CDR3: CASRLAHGAVSYGYTF. DNA of the CDR3: TGTGCAAGTCGCTTAGCGCATGGGGCAGTCTCCTATGGCTACACCTTC. The chain carries TRBV12-2 and TRBJ1-2; the D call of TRBD1 is as the table states it, not checked on the DNA. TRBV12-2 is tagged as a pseudogene. This CDR3 comprises 16 residues.

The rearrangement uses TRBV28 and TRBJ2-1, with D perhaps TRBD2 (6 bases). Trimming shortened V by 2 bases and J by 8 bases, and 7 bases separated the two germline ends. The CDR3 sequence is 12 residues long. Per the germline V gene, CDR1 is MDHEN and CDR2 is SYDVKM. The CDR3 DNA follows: TGTGCCAGCAGTTTAGGGGAGGATGAGCAGTTCTTC. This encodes CASSLGEDEQFF.

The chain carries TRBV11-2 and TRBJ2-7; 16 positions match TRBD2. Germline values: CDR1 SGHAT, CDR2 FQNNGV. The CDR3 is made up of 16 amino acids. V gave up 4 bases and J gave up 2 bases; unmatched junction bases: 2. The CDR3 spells CASSSGTSGRAYEQYF. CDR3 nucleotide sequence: TGTGCCAGCAGCTCTGGGACTAGCGGGAGGGCCTACGAGCAGTACTTC.

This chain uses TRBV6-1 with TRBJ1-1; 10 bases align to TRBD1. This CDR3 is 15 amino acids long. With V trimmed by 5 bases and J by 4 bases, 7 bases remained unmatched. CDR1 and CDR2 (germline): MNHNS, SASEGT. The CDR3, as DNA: TGTGCCAGCAGTTCCCCGGACAGGGGGGTCACTGAAGCTTTCTTT. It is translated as CASSSPDRGVTEAFF.

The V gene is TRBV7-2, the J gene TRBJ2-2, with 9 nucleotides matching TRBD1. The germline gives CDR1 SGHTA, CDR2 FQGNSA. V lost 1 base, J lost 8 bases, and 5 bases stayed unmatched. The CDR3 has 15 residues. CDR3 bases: TGTGCCAGCAGCTTAGAAGGGACAGGGTGGGGGGAGCTGTTTTTT. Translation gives CASSLEGTGWGELFF.

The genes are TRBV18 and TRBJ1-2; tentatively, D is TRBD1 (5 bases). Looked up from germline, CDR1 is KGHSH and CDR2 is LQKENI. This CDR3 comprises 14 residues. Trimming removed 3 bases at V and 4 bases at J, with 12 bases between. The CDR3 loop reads CASSPREVSYGYTF. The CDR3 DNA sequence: TGTGCCAGCTCACCCAGGGAAGTCTCCTATGGCTACACCTTC. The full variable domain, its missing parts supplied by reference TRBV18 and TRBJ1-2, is NAGVMQNPRHLVRRRGQEARLRCSPMKGHSHVYWYRQLPEEGLKFMVYLQKENIIDESGMPKERFSAEFPKEGPSILRIQQVVRGDSAAYFCASSPREVSYGYTFGSGTRLTVV.

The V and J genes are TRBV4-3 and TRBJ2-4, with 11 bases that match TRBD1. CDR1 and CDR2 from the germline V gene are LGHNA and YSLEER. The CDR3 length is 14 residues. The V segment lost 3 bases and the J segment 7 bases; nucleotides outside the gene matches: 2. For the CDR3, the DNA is TGCGCCAGCAGCCAGGGACAGGGGGGGAACATTCAGTACTTC. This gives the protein CASSQGQGGNIQYF.

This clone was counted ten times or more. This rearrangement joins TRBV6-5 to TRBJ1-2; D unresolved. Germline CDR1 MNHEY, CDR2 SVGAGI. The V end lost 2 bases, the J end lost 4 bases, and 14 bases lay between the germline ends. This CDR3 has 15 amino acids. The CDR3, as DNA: TGTGCCAGCAGTTACGATCCCGCACAGATCTATGGCTACACCTTC. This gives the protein CASSYDPAQIYGYTF.

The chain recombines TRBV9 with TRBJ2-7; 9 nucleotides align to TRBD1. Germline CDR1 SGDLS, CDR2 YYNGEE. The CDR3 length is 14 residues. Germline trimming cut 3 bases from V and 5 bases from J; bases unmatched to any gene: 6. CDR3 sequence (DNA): TGTGCCAGCAGCGCCCGGGACAGGGCCAACGAGCAGTACTTC. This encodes CASSARDRANEQYF.

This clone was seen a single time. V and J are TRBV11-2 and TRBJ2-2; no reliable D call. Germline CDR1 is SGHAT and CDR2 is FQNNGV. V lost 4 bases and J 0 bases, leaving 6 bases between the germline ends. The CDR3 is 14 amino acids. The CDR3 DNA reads TGTGCCAGCAGCTGGCCATCGAACACCGGGGAGCTGTTTTTT. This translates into CASSWPSNTGELFF.

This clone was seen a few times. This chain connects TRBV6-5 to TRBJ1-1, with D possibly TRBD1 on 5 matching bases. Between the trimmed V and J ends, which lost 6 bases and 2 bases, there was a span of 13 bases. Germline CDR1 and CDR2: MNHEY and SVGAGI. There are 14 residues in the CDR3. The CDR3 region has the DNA TGTGCCAGCAGCCAGGGAGGGTCTAACACTGAAGCTTTCTTT. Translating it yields CASSQGGSNTEAFF.

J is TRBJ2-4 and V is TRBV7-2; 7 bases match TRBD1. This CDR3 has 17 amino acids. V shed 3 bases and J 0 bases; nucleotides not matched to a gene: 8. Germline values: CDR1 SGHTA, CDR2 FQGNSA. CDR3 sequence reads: CASSFYRDRLAKNIQYF. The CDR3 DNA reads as TGTGCCAGCAGCTTTTACCGGGACAGACTAGCCAAAAACATTCAGTACTTC.